These 29 T cell receptor beta chains were sequenced from one sample in a study of T-cell memory formation after mild COVID-19. TCRdb independently ran MiXCR on the 5' RACE reads; one entry per CDR3 protein. The sample has around 200,000 distinct CDR3 sequences, approximately 10% seen once. Source material: PBMCs or a T cell subset sorted from them (not recorded which). The source of these receptors is a man aged 18 to 30 who had mild COVID-19 (a few samples of this study predate the infection). Cell type and time point are not known.

This chain connects TRBV11-2 to TRBJ1-6; perhaps TRBD1 as D (5 bases). V was trimmed by 0 bases and J by 5 bases, leaving 14 bases between them. CDR3 length: 17 residues. Germline V gene lookup returns CDR1 SGHAT and CDR2 FQNNGV. The DNA of the CDR3 is TGTGCCAGCAGCTTAGATTCCGTCAGGGCGGATAATTCACCCCTCCACTTT. Protein sequence: CASSLDSVRADNSPLHF. The full variable domain, in which reference TRBV11-2 and TRBJ1-6 provide the parts outside the CDR3, is EAGVAQSPRYKIIEKRQSVAFWCNPISGHATLYWYQQILGQGPKLLIQFQNNGVVDDSQLPKDRFSAERLKGVDSTLKIQPAKLEDSAVYLCASSLDSVRADNSPLHFGNGTRLTVT.

This chain uses TRBV4-3 with TRBJ2-7, with a possible D match to TRBD1 (6 bases). V gave up 1 base and J gave up 4 bases, with 14 bases separating them. Germline V lookup: CDR1 LGHNA, CDR2 YSLEER. This CDR3 has 15 amino acids. CDR3 nucleotide sequence: TGCGCCAGCAGCCAAGGGTACAGGGAGAGTTACGAGCAGTACTTC. Encoded protein: CASSQGYRESYEQYF.

The J gene is TRBJ1-1, the V gene TRBV28; tentatively, D is TRBD1 (6 bases). Deletions cut 4 bases from V and 7 bases from J, with 13 bases between. The V gene's germline CDR1 is MDHEN and CDR2 SYDVKM. The CDR3 extends over 13 amino acids. The CDR3 DNA follows: TGTGCCAGCAGTTCCCCAGGGGACCTTGAAGCTTTCTTT. Translated: CASSSPGDLEAFF.

In its sample, this clonotype was seen many times. The rearrangement links TRBV4-1 to TRBJ2-3; the D gene could be TRBD1 or TRBD2 (5 bases each). Per germline, CDR1 MGHRA and CDR2 YSYEKL. The V end was cut by 4 bases, the J end by 0 bases, with 14 bases between. CDR3 length equals 16 residues. The CDR3 DNA is TGCGCCAGCAGCCTAACGAGAGGGGTTAGCACAGATACGCAGTATTTT. This encodes CASSLTRGVSTDTQYF.

A few counts support this clonotype. The chain combines TRBV30 with TRBJ1-5; TRBD1 matches 10 bases. Germline CDR1 and CDR2: GTSNPN and SVGIG (reference sequence). V lost 5 bases and J lost 6; bases outside the gene matches: 10. The CDR3 has 15 amino acids. Here the CDR3 DNA reads TGTGCCTGGGGAACGGGACAGGGGTTTCGTCAGCCCCAGCATTTT. This encodes CAWGTGQGFRQPQHF.

CDR3 amino acids: CASSPSGGRKETQYF. The DNA for the CDR3 is TGTGCCAGCAGCCCTAGCGGGGGGCGTAAAGAGACCCAGTACTTC. This chain connects TRBV5-4 to TRBJ2-5; TRBD2 aligns across 11 bases. CDR1 is SGHNT, CDR2 YYREEE, per germline (reference sequence). After removal of 4 bases from V and 3 bases from J, the junction contained 5 bases not matched to a gene. This CDR3 spans 15 amino acids.

The rearrangement joins TRBV7-8 to TRBJ2-1, with 8 positions matching TRBD2. V gave up 5 bases and J gave up 6 bases; unmatched junction bases: 12. The CDR3 has 16 residues. CDR1 and CDR2 (germline): SGHVS, FQNEAQ. The CDR3 region is CASSPRPGLDLNEQFF. In DNA form, the CDR3 reads TGTGCCAGCAGCCCTAGGCCGGGACTAGATCTCAATGAGCAGTTCTTC.

The CDR3 protein is CASSYNPGASEQYF. CDR3 nucleotides: TGTGCCAGCAGTTACAATCCGGGGGCTAGTGAGCAGTACTTC. V usage is TRBV6-5 and J usage is TRBJ2-7; D could derive from TRBD1 or TRBD2 (6 bases each). V lost 2 bases and J 7 bases, leaving 15 bases between the germline ends. Looked up from germline, CDR1 is MNHEY and CDR2 is SVGAGI. The CDR3 totals 14 residues.

The rearrangement uses TRBV9 and TRBJ2-3; D perhaps matches TRBD1 (6 bases). The CDR3 has 14 amino acids. The germline gives CDR1 SGDLS, CDR2 YYNGEE. Deletions cut 0 bases from V and 4 bases from J, with 9 bases between. In DNA, the CDR3 is TGTGCCAGCAGCGTAGGGACAGCTGCAGATACGCAGTATTTT. Its translation: CASSVGTAADTQYF.

Only a few counts were recorded for this clonotype. The CDR3 nucleotides read TGTGCCAGCAGTTTCGTCACCCCCGGGACGGTGAACACTGAAGCTTTCTTT. Residues: CASSFVTPGTVNTEAFF. The chain combines TRBV6-5 with TRBJ1-1; a possible D gene is TRBD1 (5 bases). The length of the CDR3 is 17 residues. CDR1 and CDR2 from the germline V gene are MNHEY and SVGAGI. Trimming removed 4 bases from V and 0 bases from J, with 18 bases in between.

The chain carries TRBV7-2 and TRBJ2-3; 7 positions match TRBD2. Germline values: CDR1 SGHTA, CDR2 FQGNSA. The CDR3 is 13 residues long. V lost 6 bases and J lost 6; bases outside the gene matches: 6. The CDR3 region is CASRGGNGDTQYF. DNA of the CDR3: TGTGCCAGCAGGGGAGGGAACGGCGATACGCAGTATTTT.

The chain carries TRBV7-3 and TRBJ2-1; D is perhaps TRBD1 (6 bases). Germline CDR1 reads SGHTA; CDR2 reads FQGTGA. The CDR3 consists of 15 residues. Between the trimmed V and J ends, which lost 5 bases and 7 bases, there was a span of 18 bases. Here the CDR3 reads CASSSYRVFGNEQFF. The DNA for the CDR3 is TGTGCCAGCAGCAGCTACAGGGTCTTTGGAAATGAGCAGTTCTTC.

This clonotype has more than one count but fewer than ten. This rearrangement joins TRBV15 to TRBJ1-1; D might be TRBD1 (5 bases). V lost 3 bases and J lost 4, with 15 bases in between. The CDR3 length is 15 residues. Germline CDR1 is LNHNV and CDR2 is YYDKDF (reference sequence). The CDR3 sequence: CATSRARIGVTEAFF. The CDR3 region has the DNA TGTGCCACCAGCAGGGCGAGAATAGGGGTCACTGAAGCTTTCTTT.

This clonotype was recorded many times. The rearrangement joins TRBV12-3 or TRBV12-4 to TRBJ1-1; D is perhaps TRBD1 (6 bases). V was clipped by 6 bases and J by 0 bases, with 11 bases between them. This CDR3 is 14 amino acids long. CDR3 nucleotide sequence: TGTGCCAGCAGCTTCAGGGGACTGAACACTGAAGCTTTCTTT. It yields the protein CASSFRGLNTEAFF.

The chain has TRBV4-3 and TRBJ2-1, with D perhaps matching TRBD2 (7 bases). Trimming pared 0 bases from V and 9 bases from J, leaving 15 bases between. The germline V gene has CDR1 LGHNA and CDR2 YSLEER. This CDR3 region has 15 residues. CDR3 amino acids: CASSQDNGGRGEQFF. In DNA form, the CDR3 reads TGCGCCAGCAGCCAAGATAACGGGGGGCGCGGTGAGCAGTTCTTC.

This chain links TRBV15 with TRBJ2-2; 11 bases align to TRBD1. CDR1 and CDR2 (germline): LNHNV, YYDKDF (reference sequence). The CDR3 runs to 17 residues. The ends lost 1 base at V and 3 bases at J; junction bases unmatched: 4. The CDR3 bases are TGTGCCACCAGCAGAGTTAGGACAGGGGGCGACACCGGGGAGCTGTTTTTT. Its translation is CATSRVRTGGDTGELFF.

The chain links TRBV4-1 to TRBJ1-1; D uncertain. The germline V gene has CDR1 MGHRA and CDR2 YSYEKL. The CDR3 contains 13 residues. V shed 1 base and J shed 1 base, with 4 bases lying between them. CDR3 bases: TGCGCCAGCAGCCAAGTTCAGAACACTGAAGCTTTCTTT. As protein: CASSQVQNTEAFF.

V gene TRBV5-1 combines with J gene TRBJ2-5; D remains ambiguous. CDR3 length: 13 residues. Trimming took off 3 bases at V and 4 bases at J, with 10 bases between the two ends. The germline V gene encodes CDR1 SGHRS and CDR2 YFSETQ. This CDR3 reads CASSSTERETQYF. DNA of the CDR3: TGCGCCAGCAGCTCGACTGAGCGAGAGACCCAGTACTTC.

There are many counts of this clonotype. The chain links TRBV12-3 or TRBV12-4 to TRBJ2-5; 10 nucleotides match TRBD2. The CDR3 runs to 14 residues. V was clipped by 7 bases and J by 2 bases; unmatched bases: 4. The CDR3 reads CASMVAGGQETQYF. The DNA for the CDR3 is TGTGCCAGCATGGTAGCGGGGGGTCAAGAGACCCAGTACTTC.

The rearrangement links TRBV5-1 to TRBJ2-6, with D possibly matching TRBD1 (5 bases). The length of the CDR3 is 14 residues. Germline values: CDR1 SGHRS, CDR2 YFSETQ. V lost 7 bases and J lost 4, with 12 bases in between. The DNA for the CDR3 is TGCGCCAGCTATACGACAGCCGGGGCCAACGTCCTGACTTTC. Translation: CASYTTAGANVLTF.

This clonotype was counted only a few times. The rearrangement joins TRBV7-2 to TRBJ2-7; D perhaps matches TRBD2 (6 bases). The germline V and J ends were trimmed by 5 bases and 5 bases, with 19 bases remaining between them. The CDR3 runs 15 residues. Germline V gives CDR1 SGHTA, CDR2 FQGNSA. The CDR3: CASSPPGRKRDEQYF. The CDR3 DNA reads as TGTGCCAGCAGCCCTCCGGGTCGTAAGCGGGACGAGCAGTACTTC.

The V gene is TRBV10-1, the J gene TRBJ2-1, with TRBD2 as a possible D gene (6 bases). The CDR3 has 18 residues. Per the germline V gene, CDR1 is WNHNN and CDR2 is SYGVQD (reference sequence). Trimming shortened V by 0 bases and J by 3 bases, and 18 bases separated the two germline ends. CDR3 region: CASSESKLAPLIYNEQFF. The CDR3 DNA reads as TGCGCCAGCAGTGAGTCGAAGCTAGCGCCCCTCATCTACAATGAGCAGTTCTTC.

This clonotype was detected ten times or more. The V gene is TRBV11-2, the J gene TRBJ2-5; 10 bases fit TRBD1. The CDR3 runs to 15 residues. The V gene's germline CDR1 is SGHAT and CDR2 FQNNGV. With 3 bases clipped from V and 10 bases from J, the junction kept 11 bases outside the gene matches. This CDR3 is CASSFRTGGISDQYF. CDR3 DNA sequence: TGTGCCAGCAGCTTCCGGACAGGGGGGATTAGCGACCAGTACTTC.

The table lists this clonotype with many counts. The gene calls are TRBV7-9 and TRBJ2-3; D could derive from TRBD1 or TRBD2 (5 bases each). V was clipped by 5 bases and J by 5 bases, with 26 bases between them. The CDR3 sequence is 18 residues long. Germline assignment: CDR1 SEHNR and CDR2 FQNEAQ (reference sequence). The CDR3 here is CASSPAGTSTVRGDTQYF. The CDR3 nucleotides are TGTGCCAGCAGCCCCGCCGGGACGTCCACCGTCCGGGGAGATACGCAGTATTTT.

The CDR3 nucleotides read TGTGCCAGCAGCCCGGGGGGGACAGACAATGAAAAACTGTTTTTT. Translated, it gives CASSPGGTDNEKLFF. This chain connects TRBV6-1 to TRBJ1-4; TRBD1 agrees at 7 bases. Germline CDR1 is MNHNS and CDR2 is SASEGT. V trimming: 6 bases; J trimming: 5 bases; junction bases outside the gene matches: 9. This CDR3 region has 15 residues.

This clonotype was counted a few times. The CDR3 reads CASGPQAGGSYEQYF. CDR3 bases: TGTGCCAGCGGCCCCCAGGCAGGAGGCTCCTACGAGCAGTACTTC. V gene TRBV7-9 combines with J gene TRBJ2-7; possible D gene TRBD2, 5 bases. The CDR3 is made up of 15 amino acids. CDR1 and CDR2 from the germline V gene are SEHNR and FQNEAQ (reference sequence). V lost 8 bases to trimming and J lost 0 bases, with 17 bases between them.

This clonotype turned up a few times. The V gene is TRBV20-1, the J gene TRBJ2-3; 9 bases line up with TRBD1. Unmatched junction bases numbered 8, after V lost 3 bases and J lost 4 bases. Germline-derived CDR1 and CDR2 are DFQATT and SNEGSKA (reference sequence). The CDR3 covers 15 residues. The CDR3 region is CSARVGQGPSDTQYF. CDR3 bases: TGCAGTGCTAGGGTAGGACAGGGGCCTTCAGATACGCAGTATTTT.

This clonotype was found many times. J is TRBJ1-1 and V is TRBV7-8; D is undetermined. Germline CDR1 is SGHVS and CDR2 is FQNEAQ. V dropped 5 bases and J dropped 4 bases, with 14 bases sitting between them. The CDR3 spans 14 residues. The CDR3: CASSRAGGGTEAFF. DNA for the CDR3: TGTGCCAGCAGCCGGGCGGGCGGTGGCACTGAAGCTTTCTTT.

The chain employs TRBV5-1 and TRBJ1-4; 11 nucleotides agree with TRBD1. Germline V lookup: CDR1 SGHRS, CDR2 YFSETQ. V dropped 4 bases and J dropped 2; count of bases not matched to a gene: 4. The CDR3 has 16 amino acids. CDR3 region: CASSPDRGLTNEKLFF. Written as DNA, the CDR3 is TGCGCCAGCAGCCCGGACAGGGGGCTTACTAATGAAAAACTGTTTTTT.